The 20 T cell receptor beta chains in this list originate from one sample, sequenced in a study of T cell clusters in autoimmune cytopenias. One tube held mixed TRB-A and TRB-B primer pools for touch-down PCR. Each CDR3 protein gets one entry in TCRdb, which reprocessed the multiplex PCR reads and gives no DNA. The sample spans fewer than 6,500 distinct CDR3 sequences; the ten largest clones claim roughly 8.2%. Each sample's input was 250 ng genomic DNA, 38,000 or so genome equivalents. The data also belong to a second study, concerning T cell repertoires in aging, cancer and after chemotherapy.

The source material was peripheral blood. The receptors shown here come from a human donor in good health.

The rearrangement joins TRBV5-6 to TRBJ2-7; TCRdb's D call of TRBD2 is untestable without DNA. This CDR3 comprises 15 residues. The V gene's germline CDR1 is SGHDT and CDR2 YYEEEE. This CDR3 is CASSLGLAGVYEQYF.

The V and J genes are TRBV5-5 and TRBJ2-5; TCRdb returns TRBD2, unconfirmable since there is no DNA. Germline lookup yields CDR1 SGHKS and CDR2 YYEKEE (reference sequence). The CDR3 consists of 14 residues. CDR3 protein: CASSASGGAVGQYF.

This chain's CDR3 is CASSTPTSGGPYRAYEQYF. The chain couples TRBV6-2 or TRBV6-3 to TRBJ2-7; checking the TCRdb D call of TRBD2 is not possible without DNA. This CDR3 contains 19 residues. CDR1 is MNHEY, CDR2 SVGEGT, per germline.

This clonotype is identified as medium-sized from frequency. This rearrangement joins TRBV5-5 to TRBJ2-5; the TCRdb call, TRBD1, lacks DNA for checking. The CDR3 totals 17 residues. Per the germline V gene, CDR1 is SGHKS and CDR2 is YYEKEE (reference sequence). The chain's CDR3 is CASSDRDRGVLMETQYF.

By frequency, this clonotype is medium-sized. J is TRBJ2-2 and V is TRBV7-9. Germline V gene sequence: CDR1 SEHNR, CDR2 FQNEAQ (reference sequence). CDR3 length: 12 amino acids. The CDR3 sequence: CASSFATGELFF.

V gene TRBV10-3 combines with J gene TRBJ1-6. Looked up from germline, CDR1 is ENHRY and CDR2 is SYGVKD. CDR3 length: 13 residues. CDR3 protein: CAISESMNSPLHF.

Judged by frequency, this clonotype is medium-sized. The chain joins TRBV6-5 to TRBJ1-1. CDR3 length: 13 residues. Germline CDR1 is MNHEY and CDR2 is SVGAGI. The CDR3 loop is CASSRTRNTEAFF.

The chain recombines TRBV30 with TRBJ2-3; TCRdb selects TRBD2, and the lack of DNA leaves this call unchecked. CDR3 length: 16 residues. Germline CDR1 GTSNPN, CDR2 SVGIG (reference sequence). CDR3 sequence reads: CAWTTGTSFNTDTQYF.

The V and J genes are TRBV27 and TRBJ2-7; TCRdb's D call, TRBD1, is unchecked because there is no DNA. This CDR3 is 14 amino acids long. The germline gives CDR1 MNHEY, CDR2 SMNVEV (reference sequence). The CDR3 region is CASSYLRTGDEQYF.

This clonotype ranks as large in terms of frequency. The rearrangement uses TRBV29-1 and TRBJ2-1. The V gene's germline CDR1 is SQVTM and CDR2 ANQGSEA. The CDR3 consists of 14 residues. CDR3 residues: CSVEGRSVGNEQFF.

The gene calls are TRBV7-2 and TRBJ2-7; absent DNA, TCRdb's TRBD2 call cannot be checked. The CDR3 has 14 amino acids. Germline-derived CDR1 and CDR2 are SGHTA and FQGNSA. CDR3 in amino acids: CASSLTLAGGKEYF.

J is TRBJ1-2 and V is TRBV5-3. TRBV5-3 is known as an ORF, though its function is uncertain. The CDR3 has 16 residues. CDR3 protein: CASSQEGRRGNYGYTF.

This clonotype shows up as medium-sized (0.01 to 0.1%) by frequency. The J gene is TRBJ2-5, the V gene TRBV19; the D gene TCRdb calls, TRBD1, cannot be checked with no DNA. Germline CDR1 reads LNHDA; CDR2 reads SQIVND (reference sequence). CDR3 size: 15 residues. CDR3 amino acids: CASSIAGGSQETQYF.

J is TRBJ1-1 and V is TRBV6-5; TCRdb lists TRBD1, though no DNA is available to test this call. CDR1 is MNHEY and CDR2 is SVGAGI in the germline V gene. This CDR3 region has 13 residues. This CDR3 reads CASSYGGNTEAFF.

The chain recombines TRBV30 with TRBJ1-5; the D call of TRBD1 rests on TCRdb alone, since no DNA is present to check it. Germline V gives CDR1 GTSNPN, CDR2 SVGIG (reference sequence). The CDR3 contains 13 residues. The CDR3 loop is CAWSVGSPQPQHF. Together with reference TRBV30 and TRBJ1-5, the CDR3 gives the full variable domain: SQTIHQWPATLVQPVGSPLSLECTVEGTSNPNLYWYRQAAGRGLQLLFYSVGIGQISSEVPQNLSASRPQDRQFILSSKKLLLSDSGFYLCAWSVGSPQPQHFGDGTRLSIL.

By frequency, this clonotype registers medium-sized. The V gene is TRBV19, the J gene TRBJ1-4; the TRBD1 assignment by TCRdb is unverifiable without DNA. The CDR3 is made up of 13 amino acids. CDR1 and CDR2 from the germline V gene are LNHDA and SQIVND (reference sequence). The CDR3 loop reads CASREQRGEKLFF.

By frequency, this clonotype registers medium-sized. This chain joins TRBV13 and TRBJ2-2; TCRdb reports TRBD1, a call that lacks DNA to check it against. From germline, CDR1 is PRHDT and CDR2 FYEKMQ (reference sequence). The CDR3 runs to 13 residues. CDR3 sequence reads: CASSWDRAGELFF.

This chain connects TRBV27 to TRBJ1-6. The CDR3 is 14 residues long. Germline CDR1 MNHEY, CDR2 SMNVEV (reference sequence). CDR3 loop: CASRVGSYNSPLHF.

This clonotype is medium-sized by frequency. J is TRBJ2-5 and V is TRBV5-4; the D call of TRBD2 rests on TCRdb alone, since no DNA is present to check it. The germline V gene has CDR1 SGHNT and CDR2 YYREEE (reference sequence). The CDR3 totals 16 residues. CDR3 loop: CASSLARGERGETQYF.

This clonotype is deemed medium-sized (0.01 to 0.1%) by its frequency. CDR3 sequence reads: CATSRAAISSGNTIYF. V is TRBV15 and J is TRBJ1-3. Germline CDR1 and CDR2: LNHNV and YYDKDF (reference sequence). The CDR3 spans 16 residues. Full variable domain (missing parts from reference TRBV15 and TRBJ1-3): DAMVIQNPRYQVTQFGKPVTLSCSQTLNHNVMYWYQQKSSQAPKLLFHYYDKDFNNEADTPDNFQSRRPNTSFCFLDIRSPGLGDTAMYLCATSRAAISSGNTIYFGEGSWLTVV.